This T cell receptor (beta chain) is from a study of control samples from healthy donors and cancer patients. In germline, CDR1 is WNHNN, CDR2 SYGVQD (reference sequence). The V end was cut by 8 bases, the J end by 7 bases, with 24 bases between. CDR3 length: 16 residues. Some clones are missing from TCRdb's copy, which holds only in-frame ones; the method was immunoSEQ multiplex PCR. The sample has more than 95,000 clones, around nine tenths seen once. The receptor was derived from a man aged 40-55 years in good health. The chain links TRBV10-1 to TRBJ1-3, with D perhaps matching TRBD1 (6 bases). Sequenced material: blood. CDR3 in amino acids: CASGKQGPESVNTIYF. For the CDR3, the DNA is TGCGCCAGCGGAAAACAGGGACCTGAGAGCGTGAACACCATATATTTT.